Below are 7 T cell receptor beta chains sequenced from a single sample in a study of T-cell reconstitution after alpha-beta-depleted transplantation in children. Preparation of the TCRbeta library involved a method that used unique molecular identifiers. TCRdb reprocessed the PCR reads with MiXCR, giving one entry per CDR3 protein. The repertoire holds hundreds of thousands of distinct CDR3 sequences, with around 13% as singletons. Sequences were derived from PBMCs, sampled before TCRalphabeta/CD19-depleted stem cell transplant. These receptors all come from a girl under 10 years old with congenital amegakaryocytic thrombocytopenia, due to receive a stem cell transplant.

The chain joins TRBV7-9 to TRBJ2-4, with 8 bases identical to TRBD2. Germline-derived CDR1 and CDR2 are SEHNR and FQNEAQ (reference sequence). This CDR3 has 15 amino acids. The ends lost 2 bases at V and 7 bases at J; junction bases unmatched: 7. This CDR3 is CASSLRSGSANIQYF. CDR3 DNA: TGTGCCAGCAGCTTAAGGAGCGGGAGCGCTAACATTCAGTACTTC.

This clonotype was detected ten times or more. This sequence joins TRBV7-8 and TRBJ1-2; maybe TRBD1 (5 bases). The CDR3 has 15 amino acids. The germline gives CDR1 SGHVS, CDR2 FQNEAQ. V was shortened by 5 bases and J by 4 bases, with 17 bases between the two germline ends. CDR3 nucleotide sequence: TGTGCCAGCAGCCCATCGGACAACCCAATCTATGGCTACACCTTC. It is translated as CASSPSDNPIYGYTF.

The chain links TRBV5-1 to TRBJ2-7; tentatively, D is TRBD2 (5 bases). This CDR3 region has 13 residues. Germline CDR1 is SGHRS and CDR2 is YFSETQ. V gave up 4 bases and J gave up 3 bases, with 11 bases separating them. The CDR3 protein is CASSHNSGYEQYF. The DNA for the CDR3 is TGCGCCAGCAGCCATAACAGCGGCTACGAGCAGTACTTC.

This clonotype showed up just a few times. The chain couples TRBV12-3 or TRBV12-4 to TRBJ2-2; D is possibly TRBD2 (5 bases). The CDR3 runs 16 residues. V gave up 4 bases and J gave up 4 bases, with 16 bases separating them. The CDR3 spells CASSSHASSRTGELFF. In nucleotides, the CDR3 is TGTGCCAGCAGTTCTCATGCTAGCTCCCGCACCGGGGAGCTGTTTTTT.

CDR3 sequence reads: CSARGRRTTGELFF. For the CDR3, the DNA is TGCAGTGCTAGGGGACGTCGAACGACCGGGGAGCTGTTTTTT. The chain couples TRBV20-1 to TRBJ2-2, with D possibly called TRBD1 or TRBD2 (5 bases each). Trimming took off 3 bases at V and 5 bases at J, with 13 bases between the two ends. This CDR3 has 14 amino acids. Germline CDR1 and CDR2: DFQATT and SNEGSKA (reference sequence).

This clonotype has a handful of counts. The V gene is TRBV5-1, the J gene TRBJ2-6, with D tentatively TRBD1 (6 bases). V lost 7 bases, J lost 2 bases, and 13 bases lay in between. The CDR3 is made up of 15 amino acids. CDR1 is SGHRS and CDR2 is YFSETQ in the germline V gene. The CDR3 sequence: CASRTQGAGANVLTF. For the CDR3, the DNA is TGCGCCAGCCGAACACAGGGAGCTGGGGCCAACGTCCTGACTTTC.

This clonotype came up many times. This sequence joins TRBV29-1 and TRBJ2-3; the match to TRBD1 covers 11 bases. Germline CDR1 SQVTM, CDR2 ANQGSEA. After removal of 7 bases from V and 4 bases from J, the junction contained 4 bases not matched to a gene. This CDR3 has 13 amino acids. CDR3 coding DNA: TGCAGCGCTCCGGGACAGGGGGCAGATACGCAGTATTTT. Its protein is CSAPGQGADTQYF.